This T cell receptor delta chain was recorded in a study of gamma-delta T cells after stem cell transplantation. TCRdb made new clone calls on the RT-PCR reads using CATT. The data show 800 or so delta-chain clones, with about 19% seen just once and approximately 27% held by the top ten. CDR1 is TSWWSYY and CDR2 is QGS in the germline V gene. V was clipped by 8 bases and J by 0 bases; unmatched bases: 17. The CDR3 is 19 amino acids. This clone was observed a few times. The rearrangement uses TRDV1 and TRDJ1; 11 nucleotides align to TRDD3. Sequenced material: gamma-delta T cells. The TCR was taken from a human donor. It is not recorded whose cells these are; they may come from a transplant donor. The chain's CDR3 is CALKPPRGAGGYYTDKLIF. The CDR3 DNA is TGTGCTCTTAAACCCCCCCGCGGTGCTGGGGGATACTACACCGATAAACTCATCTTT.